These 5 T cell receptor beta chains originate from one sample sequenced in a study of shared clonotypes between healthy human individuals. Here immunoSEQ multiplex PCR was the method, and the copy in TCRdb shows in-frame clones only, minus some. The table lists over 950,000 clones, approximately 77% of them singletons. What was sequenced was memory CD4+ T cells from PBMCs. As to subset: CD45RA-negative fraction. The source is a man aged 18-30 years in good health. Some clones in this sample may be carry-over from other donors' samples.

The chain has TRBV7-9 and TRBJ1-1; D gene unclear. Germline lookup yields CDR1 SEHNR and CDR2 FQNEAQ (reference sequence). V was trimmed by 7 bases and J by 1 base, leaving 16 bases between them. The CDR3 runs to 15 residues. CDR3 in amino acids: CASTLETAQNTEAFF. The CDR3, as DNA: TGTGCCAGCACCTTGGAGACTGCCCAGAACACTGAAGCTTTCTTT.

CDR3 sequence: CASSPRGGWSTEAFF. DNA of the CDR3: TGTGCCAGCAGCCCCCGCGGGGGGTGGAGCACTGAAGCTTTCTTT. V is TRBV4-2 and J is TRBJ1-1; a possible D gene is TRBD1 (5 bases). The CDR3 has 15 residues. Trimming shortened V by 4 bases and J by 4 bases, and 16 bases separated the two germline ends. Germline V gene lookup returns CDR1 LGHNA and CDR2 YNFKEQ.

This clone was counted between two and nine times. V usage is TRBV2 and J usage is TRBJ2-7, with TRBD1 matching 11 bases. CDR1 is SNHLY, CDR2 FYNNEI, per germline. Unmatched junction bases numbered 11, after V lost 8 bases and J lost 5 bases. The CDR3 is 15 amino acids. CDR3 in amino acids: CASSLRGQGVHEQYF. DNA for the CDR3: TGTGCCAGCTCGCTAAGGGGACAGGGGGTCCACGAGCAGTACTTC.

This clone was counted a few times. CDR3 bases: TGTGCCAGCAGCTCACTGGACAGGGAGGAAGGGACCCAGTACTTC. Its protein is CASSSLDREEGTQYF. The chain joins TRBV11-2 to TRBJ2-5; 8 nucleotides line up with TRBD1. J lost 7 bases, V lost 4 bases, and 11 bases had no gene match. Germline V gives CDR1 SGHAT, CDR2 FQNNGV. The CDR3 spans 15 residues.

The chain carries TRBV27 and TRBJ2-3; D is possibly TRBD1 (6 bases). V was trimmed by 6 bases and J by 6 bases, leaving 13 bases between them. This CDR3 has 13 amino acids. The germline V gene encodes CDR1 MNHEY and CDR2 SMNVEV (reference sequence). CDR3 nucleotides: TGTGCCAGCAGAAAGATGACAGGTGATACGCAGTATTTT. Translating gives CASRKMTGDTQYF.